This is a list of T cell receptor beta chains from one sample in a study of blood T cell repertoires in COVID-19. Libraries were prepared by immunoSEQ multiplex PCR; TCRdb keeps only in-frame clonotypes and omits some of them. This table holds 99,000 or so clones, 85% to 90% found once. The sequenced material came from peripheral blood. The receptors shown here come from a man between 50 and 59 years old with acute or convalescent COVID-19. The conserved cysteine and the conserved F or W are not part of the CDR3 here.

j_gene,v_gene,CDR3aa
TRBJ2-3,TRBV7-6,ASSPQTSGGFVDTQY
TRBJ2-5,TRBV2,ATARGRGQETQY
TRBJ1-1,TRBV27,ASSFLDRGTEAF
TRBJ2-1,TRBV3-1/TRBV3-2,ASSQDLTSGGYNEQF
TRBJ1-2,TRBV5-4,ASSLGLGQPSDGYT
TRBJ1-1,TRBV7-3,ASSPGQGNTEAF
TRBJ1-1,TRBV5-6,ASTSGDYLNTEAF
TRBJ2-1,TRBV19,ASRREGGSDYNEQF
TRBJ1-6,TRBV6-5,ASSWDRGGSPLH
TRBJ1-1,TRBV3-1/TRBV3-2,ASSQLLGAEVNTEAF
TRBJ2-3,TRBV5-1,ASSLVGGADTQY
TRBJ1-2,TRBV7-2,ASSLGGGQGARNYGYT
TRBJ2-5,TRBV19,ASNPGTVQETQY
TRBJ2-3,TRBV7-3,ASSLIGDRADTQY
TRBJ2-2,TRBV5-1,ASSIRAGRNTGELF
TRBJ2-3,TRBV14,ASSQDSGTGYRIADTQY
TRBJ2-3,TRBV7-3,ASSLGSLAGTDTQY
TRBJ1-6,TRBV15,ATSGQGVNSPLH
TRBJ1-1,TRBV20-1,SASPPGMQAF
TRBJ1-1,TRBV12-3/TRBV12-4,ASSPLGQNWSF
TRBJ1-2,TRBV7-9,ASSSGGRREREANYGYT
TRBJ2-5,TRBV12-5,ASATGSRSGETQY
TRBJ1-6,TRBV9,ASSVEGSSYNSPLH
TRBJ2-1,TRBV9,ASSGDSGSTHSYNEQF
TRBJ2-4,TRBV2,AREATGGKNIQY
TRBJ2-5,TRBV5-4,ASSWGVEGETQY
TRBJ2-1,TRBV3-1/TRBV3-2,ASSELALYNEQF
TRBJ1-6,TRBV19,ASSAEQNSPLH
TRBJ2-1,TRBV9,ASSPRVSGRGVNEQF
TRBJ2-5,TRBV7-3,ASSTGGGETQY
TRBJ2-7,TRBV24-1,ATRARGGGSYEQY
TRBJ2-3,TRBV4-1,ASSQGRQSPSTDTQY
TRBJ2-7,TRBV3-1/TRBV3-2,ASSRDLGVYEQY
TRBJ2-7,TRBV7-8,ASSSGTGTYEQY
TRBJ2-7,TRBV6-5,ASSYSNRGYEQY
TRBJ2-3,TRBV9,ASSVGQSDVADTQY
TRBJ2-1,TRBV10-3,AITAELVVNEQF
TRBJ1-2,TRBV12-3/TRBV12-4,ASSLAVNYGYT
TRBJ1-5,TRBV19,ASSTFRGSVQPQH
TRBJ1-6,TRBV20-1,SAGGHL
TRBJ1-4,TRBV7-2,ASSTRVRANEKLF
TRBJ1-1,TRBV9,ASSVRVKSGGQGALPDVNTEAF
TRBJ1-4,TRBV27,ASSLFGGGNEKLF
TRBJ1-1,TRBV2,ASSVGALTEAF
TRBJ1-2,TRBV5-4,ASSAGQRSYGYT
TRBJ2-2,TRBV18,ASSPGTANTGELF
TRBJ2-7,TRBV30,ACTVSGTSYEQY
TRBJ2-5,TRBV11-3,ASSLIRAETQY